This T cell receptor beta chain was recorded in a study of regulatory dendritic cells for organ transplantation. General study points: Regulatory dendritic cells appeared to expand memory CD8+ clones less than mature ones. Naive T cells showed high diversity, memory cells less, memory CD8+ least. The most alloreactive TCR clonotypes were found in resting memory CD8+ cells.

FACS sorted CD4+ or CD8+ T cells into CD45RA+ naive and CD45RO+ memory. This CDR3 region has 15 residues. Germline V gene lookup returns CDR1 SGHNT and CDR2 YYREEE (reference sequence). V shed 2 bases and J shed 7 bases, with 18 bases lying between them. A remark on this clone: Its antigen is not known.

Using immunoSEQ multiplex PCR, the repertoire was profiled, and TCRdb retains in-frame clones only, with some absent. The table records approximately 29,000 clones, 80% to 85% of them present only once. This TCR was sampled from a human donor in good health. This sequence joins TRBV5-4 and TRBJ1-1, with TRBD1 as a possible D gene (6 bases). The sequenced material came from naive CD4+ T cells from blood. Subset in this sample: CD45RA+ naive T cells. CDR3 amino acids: CASSLGTSQASEAFF. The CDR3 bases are TGTGCCAGCAGCTTAGGGACAAGCCAAGCGAGTGAAGCTTTCTTT. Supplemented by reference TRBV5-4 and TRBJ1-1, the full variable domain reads ETGVTQSPTHLIKTRGQQVTLRCSSQSGHNTVSWYQQALGQGPQFIFQYYREEENGRGNFPPRFSGLQFPNYSSELNVNALELDDSALYLCASSLGTSQASEAFFGQGTRLTVV.